This passage covers 4 T cell receptor beta chains from one sample sequenced in a study of molecular identifiers for immune sequencing clone quantification. TCRdb re-analysed the PCR reads in MiXCR, keeping a single row per CDR3 protein. Seen here are over 600,000 distinct CDR3 sequences, 15% to 20% observed once, and the top ten hold roughly 0.85%. The sample consisted of naive CD8+ T cells from blood, with Jurkat cell RNA spiked in. The sample's subset: FACS-sorted CD8+CD4-CCR7+CD45RA+ naive T cells. All receptors derive from a human donor in good health. Some libraries in this study had Jurkat cell RNA spiked in.

This clonotype was recorded many times. This chain connects TRBV20-1 to TRBJ2-5; TRBD2 aligns across 9 bases. The CDR3 covers 15 residues. The J segment lost 5 bases and the V segment lost 5 bases, leaving 12 bases of the junction unmatched. Germline lookup yields CDR1 DFQATT and CDR2 SNEGSKA (reference sequence). Here the CDR3 reads CSAPKRASGDETQYF. DNA for the CDR3: TGCAGTGCTCCAAAGCGGGCTAGCGGGGATGAGACCCAGTACTTC.

This clonotype was detected many times. The chain couples TRBV25-1 to TRBJ2-7; a possible D gene is TRBD1 (6 bases). Germline V gives CDR1 MGHDK, CDR2 SYGVNS. The CDR3 contains 14 residues. Trimming shortened V by 1 base and J by 5 bases, and 12 bases separated the two germline ends. For the CDR3, the DNA is TGTGCCAGCAGTGAATGGCACAGGGCTCACGAGCAGTACTTC. It encodes CASSEWHRAHEQYF.

V usage is TRBV20-1 and J usage is TRBJ1-2, with 9 bases that match TRBD1. Germline loops: CDR1 DFQATT, CDR2 SNEGSKA (reference sequence). The CDR3 loop spans 14 amino acids. The V segment lost 1 base and the J segment 3 bases; nucleotides outside the gene matches: 3. The DNA of the CDR3 is TGCAGTGCTAGAGGACAGGGGGTTGACTATGGCTACACCTTC. Residues: CSARGQGVDYGYTF.

The table lists this clonotype with many counts. The V gene is TRBV20-1, the J gene TRBJ2-5; D is ambiguous. In germline, CDR1 is DFQATT, CDR2 SNEGSKA (reference sequence). The CDR3 contains 14 residues. The ends were cut back, 3 bases at V and 2 bases at J, with 13 bases in the middle. The CDR3 sequence is CSAREWQQQETQYF. The CDR3 DNA reads TGCAGTGCTAGGGAATGGCAGCAACAAGAGACCCAGTACTTC.